Detailed here is one T cell receptor beta chain. The sample comes from a study of T cell changes during pregnancy in multiple sclerosis. The data were produced by immunoSEQ multiplex PCR, yet TCRdb's version contains in-frame clones alone and is incomplete. The table lists tens of thousands of clones, roughly nine tenths of them singletons. The junction had 4 bases not matched to a gene; V was cut back by 4 bases and J by 4 bases. This CDR3 region has 14 residues. The germline gives CDR1 MNHEY, CDR2 SVGAGI. The rearrangement uses TRBV6-5 and TRBJ1-2; 9 bases match TRBD1. The sample consisted of CD8+ T cells from peripheral blood mononuclear cells, taken in the second trimester of pregnancy. This clonotype was obtained from a female donor with multiple sclerosis, enrolled in a pregnancy study. The DNA of the CDR3 is TGTGCCAGCAGTTCACCGGGACAGGGCTATGGCTACACCTTC. It codes for CASSSPGQGYGYTF.